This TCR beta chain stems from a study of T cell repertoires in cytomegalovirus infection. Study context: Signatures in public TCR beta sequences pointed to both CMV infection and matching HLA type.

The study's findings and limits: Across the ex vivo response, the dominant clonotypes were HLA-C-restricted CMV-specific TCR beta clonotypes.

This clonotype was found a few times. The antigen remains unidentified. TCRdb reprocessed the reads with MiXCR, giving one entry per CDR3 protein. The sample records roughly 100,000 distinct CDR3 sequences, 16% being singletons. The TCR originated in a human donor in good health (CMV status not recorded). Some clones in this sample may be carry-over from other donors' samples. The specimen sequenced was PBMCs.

The CDR3 spells CATSRDRGPSGELFF. The CDR3 DNA is TGTGCCACCAGCAGGGACAGGGGGCCCTCCGGGGAGCTGTTTTTT. The V and J genes are TRBV15 and TRBJ2-2; 11 positions match TRBD1. Germline V gives CDR1 LNHNV, CDR2 YYDKDF (reference sequence). The CDR3 is made up of 15 amino acids. The trim removed 3 bases at V and 6 bases at J, leaving 3 bases unmatched.